This T cell receptor beta chain was identified in a study of blood T cell repertoires in COVID-19. This clone was seen just once. As originally analysed: Amplifying reference gene primers gave estimates of nucleated cell counts. Sequenced by immunoSEQ multiplex PCR; TCRdb stores in-frame clones only, minus some. That table is the source of V, J and clone size, and D and trimming were worked out from the DNA. The table has about 91,000 clones, around 89% seen once. The V gene lost 2 bases and the J gene lost 5 bases, with 10 bases spanning the gap. The CDR3 totals 14 residues. From germline, CDR1 is MNHEY and CDR2 SVGAGI.

The V gene is TRBV6-5, the J gene TRBJ2-1, with a weak D call TRBD2 (5 bases). The receptor was isolated from a woman over 75 with active COVID-19. Sequencing was carried out using peripheral blood. The DNA for the CDR3 is TGTGCCAGCAGTTACCTGGGAGATAACAATGAGCAGTTCTTC. This codes for CASSYLGDNNEQFF.